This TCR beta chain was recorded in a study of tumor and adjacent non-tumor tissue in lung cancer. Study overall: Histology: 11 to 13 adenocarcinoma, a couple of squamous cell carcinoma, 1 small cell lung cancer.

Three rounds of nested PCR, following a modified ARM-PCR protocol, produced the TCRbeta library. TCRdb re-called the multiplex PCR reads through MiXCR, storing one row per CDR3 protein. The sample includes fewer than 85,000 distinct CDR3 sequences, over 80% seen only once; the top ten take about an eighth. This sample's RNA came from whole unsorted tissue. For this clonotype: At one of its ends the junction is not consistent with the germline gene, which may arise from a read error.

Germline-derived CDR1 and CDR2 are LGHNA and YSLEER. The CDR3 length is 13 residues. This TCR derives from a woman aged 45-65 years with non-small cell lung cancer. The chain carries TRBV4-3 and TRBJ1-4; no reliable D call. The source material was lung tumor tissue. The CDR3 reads CASSQERREKLFF. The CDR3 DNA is TGCGCCAGCAGCCAAGAACGGAGAGAAAAACTATTTTTT.